This is a list of T cell receptor beta chains from one sample in a study of blood T cell repertoires in COVID-19. Clones were sequenced by immunoSEQ multiplex PCR, and TCRdb holds only the in-frame ones, with some missing. The table lists 100,000 to 150,000 clones, around 81% of them singletons. The sequencing input was peripheral blood. These receptors came from a woman aged 45-65 years with acute or convalescent COVID-19. Each CDR3 is given with its conserved first and last residue. The D gene is left open where the match is weak.

>12|TRBV21-1|TRBJ1-1|-
CASSNGGAEAFF
>18|TRBV7-9|TRBJ2-3|-
CASSLSVSSGDLTDTQYF
>11|TRBV6-5|TRBJ2-2|-
CAARGSGELFF
>14|TRBV5-1|TRBJ1-3|-
CASRLESGEDTIYF
>14|TRBV3-1/TRBV3-2|TRBJ1-2|-
CASSRMTANYGYTF
>14|TRBV9|TRBJ1-6|-
CASSVETVNSPLHF
>13|TRBV2|TRBJ2-3|-
CASRGARADTQYF
>13|TRBV5-1|TRBJ2-1|-
CASSLAWETQVFF
>13|TRBV6-5|TRBJ2-7|TRBD1
CASSRQGSYEQYF
>13|TRBV6-5|TRBJ2-3|TRBD2
CASSLAGLDTQYF
>15|TRBV5-5|TRBJ1-5|TRBD1
CASSLTGGDSTPQHF
>15|TRBV18|TRBJ2-1|TRBD2
CASSPPVLADNEQFF
>14|TRBV5-6|TRBJ1-1|-
CASSWGEVVTEAFF
>14|TRBV6-1|TRBJ2-5|-
CASSDRGGQETQYF
>14|TRBV6-5|TRBJ1-4|-
CASSPGQRNEKLFF
>16|TRBV4-2|TRBJ1-6|-
CASSQEGGRADSPLHF
>12|TRBV3-1/TRBV3-2|TRBJ2-7|-
CASSHSGVEQYF
>17|TRBV5-4|TRBJ2-2|TRBD1
CASSLERGTGPTGELFF
>20|TRBV14|TRBJ1-4|-
CASSQERFYQGISPNEKLFF
>13|TRBV7-9|TRBJ2-7|TRBD2
CATQRGLQYEQYF
>13|TRBV3-1/TRBV3-2|TRBJ1-2|TRBD1
CASSPTGVEGYTF
>16|TRBV5-6|TRBJ1-6|-
CASSLRVASYNSPLHF
>14|TRBV14|TRBJ1-6|-
CASRTGTLTSPLHF
>14|TRBV5-8|TRBJ2-5|-
CASSLGELSQTQYF
>16|TRBV11-2|TRBJ2-7|TRBD2
CASSLRAGAYSYEQYF
>13|TRBV6-5|TRBJ1-5|-
CASQSNSNQPQHF
>12|TRBV25-1|TRBJ2-5|-
CASSESRETQYF
>15|TRBV6-6|TRBJ1-5|TRBD1
CASSYSGQGLEPQHF
>15|TRBV7-8|TRBJ2-3|-
CASSPGASLAPLQYF
>11|TRBV18|TRBJ1-2|-
CASSPSEGYTF
>14|TRBV10-1|TRBJ2-3|-
CASSAAGRPDTQYF
>13|TRBV7-8|TRBJ1-1|-
CASSLQENTEAFF
>12|TRBV18|TRBJ2-5|-
CASSTQQETQYF
>16|TRBV19|TRBJ2-3|-
CASSIVRGYGTDTQYF
>12|TRBV18|TRBJ2-7|TRBD2
CASSPPRGEQYF
>14|TRBV5-1|TRBJ2-7|TRBD1
CASSTGQGAYEQYF
>16|TRBV5-6|TRBJ2-5|-
CASSLYWQTSGETQYF
>18|TRBV9|TRBJ2-5|TRBD2
CASSVGPLPSGGQETQYF
>16|TRBV28|TRBJ1-1|-
CASSLSQGSRFPEAFF
>14|TRBV6-6|TRBJ1-6|-
CASRSGSYNSPLHF
>16|TRBV3-1/TRBV3-2|TRBJ1-3|-
CASSQAGHSSGNTIYF
>14|TRBV7-2|TRBJ1-5|-
CASSLETGNQPQHF
>13|TRBV5-1|TRBJ1-1|-
CASSLDPRGEAFF
>15|TRBV6-1|TRBJ2-2|-
CASSESAGQHGELFF
>17|TRBV11-2|TRBJ2-3|TRBD2
CASSLDRSGSGTDTQYF
>18|TRBV10-2|TRBJ1-5|-
CASSESYRTVSINQPQHF
>15|TRBV6-2/TRBV6-3|TRBJ2-7|-
CASRPKMGLSNEQYF
>13|TRBV7-8|TRBJ2-7|TRBD1
CASRRQGAREQYF
>14|TRBV18|TRBJ1-5|-
CASSPPGVSQPQHF
>14|TRBV2|TRBJ1-6|TRBD1
CATRTGDLNSPLHF
>14|TRBV14|TRBJ1-2|TRBD1
CASSQEETGEGYTF
>13|TRBV30|TRBJ2-1|TRBD1
CACPGQGVYEQFF
>14|TRBV3-1/TRBV3-2|TRBJ2-1|-
CASSRTKETNEQFF
>12|TRBV25-1|TRBJ1-2|-
CASSESVYGYTF
>15|TRBV19|TRBJ1-3|-
CASTAGRGAGNTIYF
>15|TRBV9|TRBJ1-1|-
CASSVGGRVRSEAFF
>13|TRBV12-3/TRBV12-4|TRBJ1-5|-
CASSSGSNQPQHF
>17|TRBV7-9|TRBJ2-2|TRBD2
CASSLDLAGDLTGELFF
>15|TRBV7-9|TRBJ1-4|TRBD1
CASSLEATGAEKLFF